The 4 T cell receptor beta chains listed next were all sequenced from one sample in a study of T cell responses to AZD1222 COVID-19 vaccine (dated by TCRdb to the early 2020s). The time point label corresponds to: baseline before first vaccination. Receptor amplification or capture employed the immunoSEQ multiplex PCR assay. The clones in this table, taken by TCRdb from immuneACCESS, are in-frame only. Not every clone is retained; where verified, under half of the shortfall comes from an unresolved V gene, and the cause of the rest is unknown. The sample includes under 140,000 clones, with roughly 87% observed a single time. The ten largest account for 3.2% of the sample. The sequencing here drew on peripheral blood, taken on day 0 of AZD1222 vaccination. These receptors all stem from an adult in good health.

This chain connects TRBV19 to TRBJ2-5; 9 bases agree with TRBD1. Per the germline V gene, CDR1 is LNHDA and CDR2 is SQIVND (reference sequence). Trimming took 7 bases from V and 0 from J; bases not matched to a gene: 6. The CDR3 runs to 15 residues. The CDR3, as DNA: TGTGCCAGTACCCGGACAGGGGAGTACCAAGAGACCCAGTACTTC. Translation gives CASTRTGEYQETQYF.

The chain couples TRBV4-2 to TRBJ2-5; TRBD2 matches at 8 bases. The ends lost 1 base at V and 4 bases at J; junction bases unmatched: 8. The CDR3 length is 16 residues. From germline, CDR1 is LGHNA and CDR2 YNFKEQ. CDR3 residues: CASSQGELAGTETQYF. In DNA form, the CDR3 reads TGTGCCAGCAGCCAAGGGGAGCTAGCGGGTACAGAGACCCAGTACTTC.

In this sample, this clone turned up once. The J gene is TRBJ1-6, the V gene TRBV7-3; 7 positions agree with TRBD1. J was trimmed by 9 bases and V by 1 base; bases with no gene match: 9. The length of the CDR3 is 16 residues. Germline V gives CDR1 SGHTA, CDR2 FQGTGA. CDR3 sequence (DNA): TGTGCCAGCAGCTTAAACGCTGACAGGGTCGGTTCACCCCTCCACTTT. As protein: CASSLNADRVGSPLHF.

The chain has TRBV2 and TRBJ1-2; TRBD1 might be the D (5 bases). Trimming removed 2 bases at V and 12 bases at J, with 13 bases between. CDR3 length: 12 amino acids. In germline, CDR1 is SNHLY, CDR2 FYNNEI. CDR3 coding DNA: TGTGCCAGCAGTGAATACGGGGGAGGTAACACCTTC. It is translated as CASSEYGGGNTF.